The rows below give T cell receptor beta chains drawn from one sample of a study of OX40 agonist ivuxolimab in advanced cancers. The method was immunoSEQ multiplex PCR; TCRdb's version includes in-frame clones alone and lacks a portion of them. This sample has 34,000 or so clones, with roughly 89% found just once. The source material was CD4+ or CD8+ T cells sorted from blood, sampled in a trial of the OX40 agonist ivuxolimab. The receptor set was obtained from an adult with an advanced solid tumor such as melanoma, head and neck, liver or kidney cancer. The CDR3 runs from the conserved cysteine through the conserved F or W. Part of the rows lack a size; the others show once, few, many or a class for expanded clones.

J	V	size	CDR3
TRBJ2-7	TRBV7-4	-	CASSHIGGRTSPYEQYF
TRBJ2-1	TRBV6-5	-	CASSYSGGREQFF
TRBJ2-7	TRBV5-1	-	CASSLGTPYEQYF
TRBJ2-2	TRBV28	-	CASSLRRESTGELFF
TRBJ2-3	TRBV7-2	-	CASSLDGLAVTDTQYF
TRBJ2-3	TRBV4-1	-	CASSQDLTGGAFEDTQYF
TRBJ2-5	TRBV29-1	few	CSVGGLAAGETQYF
TRBJ2-7	TRBV10-2	medium-sized	CASSEWQGLSYEQYF
TRBJ2-3	TRBV6-1	-	CASGQYTDTQYF
TRBJ2-1	TRBV28	-	CASSFPPQGSPSNEQFF
TRBJ2-3	TRBV10-1	-	CASSARTPPTDTQYF
TRBJ2-1	TRBV7-9	-	CASSLVDGGNNEQFF
TRBJ1-3	TRBV6-5	-	CASRQTLSSGNTIYF
TRBJ2-3	TRBV29-1	-	CSVESSGRTDTQYF
TRBJ1-5	TRBV7-2	-	CASSLPRMGNQPQHF
TRBJ2-7	TRBV5-6	-	CASSERPTVYEQYF
TRBJ2-3	TRBV9	-	CASSGGTSGTNTQYF
TRBJ2-7	TRBV9	-	CASSFHPYEQYF
TRBJ2-3	TRBV9	-	CASSNPGGNSSTDTQYF
TRBJ1-4	TRBV25-1	once	CASSGAGRLNEKLFF
TRBJ2-7	TRBV25-1	-	CASSEDRGAYEQYF
TRBJ2-1	TRBV9	-	CASSPSGGASEQFF
TRBJ2-7	TRBV9	-	CASSETLGDYEQYF
TRBJ2-2	TRBV7-6	few	CASSLGGNTGELFF
TRBJ1-1	TRBV7-6	few	CASSPWGSNTEAFF
TRBJ1-1	TRBV4-1	-	CASSHEGASTEAFF
TRBJ1-5	TRBV19	-	CASSIVGGLLTNQPQHF
TRBJ1-2	TRBV27	-	CASRIAAGFIDYGYTF
TRBJ2-7	TRBV29-1	-	CSVEFASSYEQYF
TRBJ2-1	TRBV6-4	-	CASSDGGPYNEQFF
TRBJ1-2	TRBV7-9	-	CASSRSPEAYGYTF
TRBJ2-3	TRBV28	once	CASSLGTGWIDTQYF
TRBJ1-2	TRBV7-9	-	CASSPQWWQPNYGYTF
TRBJ2-2	TRBV7-6	-	CASSSLTSYTGELFF
TRBJ1-3	TRBV9	-	CASSVAGQGAGNTIYF
TRBJ2-3	TRBV11-1	-	CASSLSGAGANTDTQYF
TRBJ2-5	TRBV7-9	-	CASSLTSGVQETQYF
TRBJ2-1	TRBV19	-	CASSIWDPYNEQFF
TRBJ1-1	TRBV13	-	CASSFGPNTEAFF
TRBJ2-5	TRBV28	-	CASSSPGKAQETQYF
TRBJ2-4	TRBV9	few	CASSAGQENIQYF
TRBJ2-7	TRBV10-3	-	CAISESSSYEQYF
TRBJ2-7	TRBV19	once	CASSISSYEQYF
TRBJ2-7	TRBV6-1	-	CASSAGQAISYEQYF
TRBJ2-1	TRBV27	-	CASSLGAGTDLRWQFF
TRBJ1-6	TRBV10-3	-	CAISEPHWDSRNHSPLHF
TRBJ2-1	TRBV15	-	CATSSPRMGRDNEQFF
TRBJ2-1	TRBV5-5	-	CASSLEASGGLIEQFF
TRBJ2-3	TRBV27	-	CASSDRATDTQYF
TRBJ1-2	TRBV10-3	-	CAISERTGANYGYTF
TRBJ2-2	TRBV7-9	-	CASSPPDLRTGELFF
TRBJ1-1	TRBV5-1	-	CASSLLQGTNTEAFF
TRBJ1-1	TRBV4-1	-	CASSERDRQPTEAFF
TRBJ1-6	TRBV11-1	-	CASSLDWQAWGLHF
TRBJ1-1	TRBV13	once	CASPTASGAEAFF
TRBJ2-7	TRBV5-4	-	CASSYEAGQGIEQYF
TRBJ1-1	TRBV9	-	CASSVGRDTMSTEAFF
TRBJ2-2	TRBV7-9	-	CASSLRTANTGELFF
TRBJ2-5	TRBV29-1	-	CLRDGQETQYF
TRBJ2-7	TRBV7-8	-	CASSPPRTSGSFSYEQYF